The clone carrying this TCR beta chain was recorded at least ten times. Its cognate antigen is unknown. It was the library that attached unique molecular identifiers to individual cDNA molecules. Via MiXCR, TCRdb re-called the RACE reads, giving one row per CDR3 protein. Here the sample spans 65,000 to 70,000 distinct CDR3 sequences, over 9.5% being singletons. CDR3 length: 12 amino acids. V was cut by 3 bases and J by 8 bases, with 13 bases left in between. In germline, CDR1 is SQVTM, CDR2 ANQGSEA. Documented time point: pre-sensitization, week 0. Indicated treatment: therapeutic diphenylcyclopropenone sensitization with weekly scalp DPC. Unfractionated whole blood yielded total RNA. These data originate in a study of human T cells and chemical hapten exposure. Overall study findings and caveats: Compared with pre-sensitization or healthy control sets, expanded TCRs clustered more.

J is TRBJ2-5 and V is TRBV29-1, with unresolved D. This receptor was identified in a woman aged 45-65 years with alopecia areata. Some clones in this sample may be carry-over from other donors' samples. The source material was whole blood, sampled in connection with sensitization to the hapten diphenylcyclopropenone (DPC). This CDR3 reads CSVEERFTTQYF. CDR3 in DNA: TGCAGCGTTGAGGAGCGTTTCACTACCCAGTACTTC. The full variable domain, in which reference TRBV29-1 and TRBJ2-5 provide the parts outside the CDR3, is SAVISQKPSRDICQRGTSLTIQCQVDSQVTMMFWYRQQPGQSLTLIATANQGSEATYESGFVIDKFPISRPNLTFSTLTVSNMSPEDSSIYLCSVEERFTTQYFGPGTRLLVL.